This T cell receptor (beta chain) appears in the sequencing data of a study of T cells in localized non-small cell lung cancer. General observations from the study: Adjacent uninvolved lung had the highest clonality, suggesting focused antigen responses. Higher T cell density in the blood was associated with longer overall survival, whereas higher adjacent-lung clonality associated with shorter survival.

The method was immunoSEQ multiplex PCR; TCRdb's version includes in-frame clones alone and lacks a portion of them. The sample includes tens of thousands of clones, roughly 90% of them seen just once. The CDR3 length is 13 residues. The V and J ends lost 0 bases and 11 bases respectively, with 11 bases between them. The germline V gene has CDR1 SGHNT and CDR2 YENEEA. Comment on this clone: Its target is unknown.

The chain carries TRBV11-3 and TRBJ1-3; D not certain. The input for sequencing was peripheral blood, taken before any cancer treatment. The sequence came from a female donor older than 55 with stage I lung adenocarcinoma. The CDR3 DNA reads as TGTGCCAGCAGCTTAGAGGAGGAGGTGGCCATATATTTT. The encoded protein is CASSLEEEVAIYF. Supplemented by reference TRBV11-3 and TRBJ1-3, the full variable domain reads EAGVVQSPRYKIIEKKQPVAFWCNPISGHNTLYWYLQNLGQGPELLIRYENEEAVDDSQLPKDRFSAERLKGVDSTLKIQPAELGDSAVYLCASSLEEEVAIYFGEGSWLTVV.